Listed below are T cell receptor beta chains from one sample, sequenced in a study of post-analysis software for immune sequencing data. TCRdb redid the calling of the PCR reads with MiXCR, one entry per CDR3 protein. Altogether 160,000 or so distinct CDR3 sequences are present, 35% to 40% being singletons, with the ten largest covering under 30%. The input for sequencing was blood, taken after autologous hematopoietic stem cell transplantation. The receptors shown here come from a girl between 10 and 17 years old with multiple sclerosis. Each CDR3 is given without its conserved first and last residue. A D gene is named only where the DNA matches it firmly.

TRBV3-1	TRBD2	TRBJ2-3	ASSPQTSGRSDTQY
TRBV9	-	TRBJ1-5	ASSASGRSNQPQH
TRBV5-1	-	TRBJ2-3	ASSPWGSGVDTQY
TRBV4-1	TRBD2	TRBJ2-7	ASSQDSGLVDYEQY
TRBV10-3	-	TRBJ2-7	AISVSVGGEQY
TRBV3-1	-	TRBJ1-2	ASNQTGTLNYGYT
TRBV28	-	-	ASSSPARGNEQY
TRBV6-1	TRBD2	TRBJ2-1	ASSPSSGSSNEQF
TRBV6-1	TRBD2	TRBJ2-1	ASTKLAVNEQF
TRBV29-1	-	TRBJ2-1	SVLRQGGEQF
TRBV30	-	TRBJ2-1	AWSRASYNEQF
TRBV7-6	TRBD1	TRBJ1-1	ASSLPRTGEMNTEAF
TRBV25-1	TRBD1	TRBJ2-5	ASSEQRWGQDLQETQY
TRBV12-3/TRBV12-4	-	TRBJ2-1	ASSFYLAGEQF
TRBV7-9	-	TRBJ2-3	ASSSGSATDTQY
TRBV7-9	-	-	ASSLLGEAYEQY
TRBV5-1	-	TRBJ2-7	ASSPSGLLYEQY
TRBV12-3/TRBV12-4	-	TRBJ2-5	AGRLQRGLVVEQY
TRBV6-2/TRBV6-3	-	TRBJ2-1	ASSYGVLEQF
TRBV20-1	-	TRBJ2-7	SAIRGPYEQY
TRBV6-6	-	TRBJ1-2	ASSYSSESGAGYT
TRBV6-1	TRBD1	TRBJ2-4	ASSRQGWAKNIQY
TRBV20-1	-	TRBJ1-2	SARATGVRGGYGYT
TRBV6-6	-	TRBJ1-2	ASSYSDRLSIDYT
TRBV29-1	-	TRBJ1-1	SVRPPRAVNTEAF
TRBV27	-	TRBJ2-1	ASSLPWSSEQF
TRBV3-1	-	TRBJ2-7	ASSQEGGQIYEQY
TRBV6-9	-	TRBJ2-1	APRAQNNEQF
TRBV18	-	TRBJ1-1	ASSPLWVMNTEAF
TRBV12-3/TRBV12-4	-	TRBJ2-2	ASSPAGELF
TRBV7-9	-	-	ASSLSEQSKNIQY
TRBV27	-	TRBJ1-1	ASSWTQNTEAF
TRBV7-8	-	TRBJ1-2	ASSLEQRGSYGYT
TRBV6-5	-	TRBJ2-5	ASSYGASQETQY
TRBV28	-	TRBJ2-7	SSGTGTTYEQY
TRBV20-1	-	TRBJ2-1	SARGGAYEQF
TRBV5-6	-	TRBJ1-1	ASSLAETEGAF
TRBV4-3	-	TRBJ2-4	ASSQEPGYTSGAIQY
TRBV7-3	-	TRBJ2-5	ASSLMGQETQY
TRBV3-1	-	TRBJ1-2	ASSPGRGYT
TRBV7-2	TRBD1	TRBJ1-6	ASIPGGPGSPLH
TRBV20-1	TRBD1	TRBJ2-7	SARSGQGLHEQY
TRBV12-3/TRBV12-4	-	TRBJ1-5	ASSPPRGSNQPQH
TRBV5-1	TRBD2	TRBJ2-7	ASSLDYPGGSYEQY
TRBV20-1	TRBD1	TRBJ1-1	SADRAVNTEAF
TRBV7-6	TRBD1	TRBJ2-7	ASSLGVRTGLEEQY
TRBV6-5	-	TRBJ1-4	ASSYVQGFEKLF
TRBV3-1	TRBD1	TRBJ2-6	ASTKQGARANVLT
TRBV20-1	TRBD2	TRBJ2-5	SAHGGGSGKQETQY
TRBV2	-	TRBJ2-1	ASGQPRSYNEQF
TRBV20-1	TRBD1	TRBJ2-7	SAREGTGSTYEQY
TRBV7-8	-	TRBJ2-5	ASSLVRTFQETQY
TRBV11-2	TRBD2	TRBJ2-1	ATAVAGDYNEQF
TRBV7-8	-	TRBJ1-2	ASSSQGTGYHYT
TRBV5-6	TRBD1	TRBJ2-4	ASSQRTGGDIQY
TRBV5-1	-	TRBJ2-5	ASSLGRLETQY